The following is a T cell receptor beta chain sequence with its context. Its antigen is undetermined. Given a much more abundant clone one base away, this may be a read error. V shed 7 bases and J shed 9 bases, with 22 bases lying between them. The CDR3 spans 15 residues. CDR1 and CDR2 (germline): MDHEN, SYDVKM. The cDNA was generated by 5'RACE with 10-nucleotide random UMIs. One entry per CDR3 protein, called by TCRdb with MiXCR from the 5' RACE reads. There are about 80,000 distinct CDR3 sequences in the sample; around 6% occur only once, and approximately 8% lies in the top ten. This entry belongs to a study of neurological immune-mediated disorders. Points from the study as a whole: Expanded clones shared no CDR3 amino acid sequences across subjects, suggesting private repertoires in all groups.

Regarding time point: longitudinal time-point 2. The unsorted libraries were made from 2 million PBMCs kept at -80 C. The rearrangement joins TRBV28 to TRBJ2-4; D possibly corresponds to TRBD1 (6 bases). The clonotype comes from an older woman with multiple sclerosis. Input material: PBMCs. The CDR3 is CASTQSGTRVGIQYF. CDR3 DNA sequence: TGTGCCAGCACACAATCCGGGACAAGAGTGGGCATTCAGTACTTC.